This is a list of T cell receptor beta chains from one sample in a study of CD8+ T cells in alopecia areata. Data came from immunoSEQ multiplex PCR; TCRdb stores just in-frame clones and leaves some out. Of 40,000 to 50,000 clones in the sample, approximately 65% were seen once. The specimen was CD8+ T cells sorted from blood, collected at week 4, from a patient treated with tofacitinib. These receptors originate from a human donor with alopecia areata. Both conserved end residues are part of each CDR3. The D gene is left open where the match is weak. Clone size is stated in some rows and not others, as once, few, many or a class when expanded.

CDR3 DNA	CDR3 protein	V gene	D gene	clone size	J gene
TGTGCCTGGATCAAAGCCGGACTAGCCGGATGTGAGCAGTTCTTC	CAWIKAGLAGCEQFF	TRBV30	TRBD2	-	TRBJ2-1
TGCGCCAGCAGCCAAGATCTGGCGGGGGGGCCGGTTGAGCAGTTCTTC	CASSQDLAGGPVEQFF	TRBV4-3	TRBD2	once	TRBJ2-1
TGTGCCAGCAATCCACACGGCGAGTACAATGAGCAGTTCTTC	CASNPHGEYNEQFF	TRBV6-5	-	-	TRBJ2-1
TGTGCCAGCAGCCGAGGGGGACGGTACGAGCAGTACTTC	CASSRGGRYEQYF	TRBV7-9	-	few	TRBJ2-7
TGTGCCAGCAGCTTAGGCAGCGAGGACGAGCAGTACTTC	CASSLGSEDEQYF	TRBV11-2	-	-	TRBJ2-7
TGTGCCAGCAGCTCCGGTGACGGAGCCTACGAGCAGTACTTC	CASSSGDGAYEQYF	TRBV13	-	-	TRBJ2-7
TGTGCCAGCAGTGATTTTGGGTTTGGCGCACCAAGGGAGACCCAGTACTTC	CASSDFGFGAPRETQYF	TRBV6-1	-	-	TRBJ2-5
TGTGCCAGCAGTGAAATGGTGGGACCCAATGAGCAGTTCTTC	CASSEMVGPNEQFF	TRBV2	-	-	TRBJ2-1
TGTGCCAGCAGTTTATCGCCAAACACTGAAGCTTTCTTT	CASSLSPNTEAFF	TRBV27	-	once	TRBJ1-1
TGCAGCGTTGAAGAGAACACTGAAGCTTTCTTT	CSVEENTEAFF	TRBV29-1	-	few	TRBJ1-1
TGTGCCAGCAGGGTAATCACAGATACGCAGTATTTT	CASRVITDTQYF	TRBV2	-	-	TRBJ2-3
TGCAGCGTTGAAGGAGGGGGCTCGTTCAATGAGCAGTTCTTC	CSVEGGGSFNEQFF	TRBV29-1	TRBD1	few	TRBJ2-1
TGTGCCAGCAGCCCCCGGGACACTGCAGATACGCAGTATTTT	CASSPRDTADTQYF	TRBV7-6	-	-	TRBJ2-3
TGTGCCTGGAGTGACAGGGTCTACGAGCAGTACTTC	CAWSDRVYEQYF	TRBV30	-	-	TRBJ2-7
TGCAGCGCCTATGAGGGAGACACCGGGGAGCTGTTTTTT	CSAYEGDTGELFF	TRBV29-1	-	-	TRBJ2-2
TGTGCCAGCAGCGATAATATGGGCGGACAGGGCCTCCAAGAGACCCAGTACTTC	CASSDNMGGQGLQETQYF	TRBV14	TRBD1	-	TRBJ2-5
TGTGCCAGCAGTCATGACAGGGGGCTGGATACGCAGTATTTT	CASSHDRGLDTQYF	TRBV27	TRBD1	-	TRBJ2-3
TGCAGCGTTCAAGGGGGGGACGGACCCTACGAGCAGTACTTC	CSVQGGDGPYEQYF	TRBV29-1	-	-	TRBJ2-7
TGTGCCAGCAGCTTAGATGCAGGCGCTAATCAGCCCCAGCATTTT	CASSLDAGANQPQHF	TRBV7-8	-	-	TRBJ1-5
TGCAGCGTTGAGCCCAGTGATAACTATGGCTACACCTTC	CSVEPSDNYGYTF	TRBV29-1	-	-	TRBJ1-2
TGTGCCTGGAGTGTATCCAGGGGGGAGCAGTTCTTC	CAWSVSRGEQFF	TRBV30	TRBD1	-	TRBJ2-1
TGTGCCAGCAGCTTGCGGGGGGCGTCCAATGAGCAGTTCTTC	CASSLRGASNEQFF	TRBV5-4	-	-	TRBJ2-1
TGTGCCAGCAGCTTAAGCCAACCTGACTACAATGAGCAGTTCTTC	CASSLSQPDYNEQFF	TRBV11-2	-	-	TRBJ2-1
TGTGCCAGTAGTATTCGGGGCTATAATTCACCCCTCCACTTT	CASSIRGYNSPLHF	TRBV19	-	-	TRBJ1-6
TGCAGCGTTGTGCAAGGGGGGCGACTGCAGTTCTTC	CSVVQGGRLQFF	TRBV29-1	-	-	TRBJ2-1
TGCGCCAGCAGCTCCCAGGATGAAGCTTTCTTT	CASSSQDEAFF	TRBV5-1	-	once	TRBJ1-1
TGTGCCAGCAGCGTCGCACAGGGGGCGGAGCAGTACTTC	CASSVAQGAEQYF	TRBV9	TRBD1	-	TRBJ2-7
TGTGCCAGCAGCTACCGGACAGGGAGGGGCACTGAAGCTTTCTTT	CASSYRTGRGTEAFF	TRBV14	TRBD1	-	TRBJ1-1
TGTGCCAGCAGCTTAGGGAATGAGCAGTTCTTC	CASSLGNEQFF	TRBV11-2	-	-	TRBJ2-1
TGCGCCAGCAGCCAAGATTGGGGTCCCTACGAGCAGTACTTC	CASSQDWGPYEQYF	TRBV4-1	-	-	TRBJ2-7
TGTGCCAGCAGCCCACTGAGCTCCTACAATGAGCAGTTCTTC	CASSPLSSYNEQFF	TRBV2	-	-	TRBJ2-1
TGTGCCTGGACGGGGATCTATAATTCACCCCTCCACTTT	CAWTGIYNSPLHF	TRBV30	-	-	TRBJ1-6
TGCAGCGTTGAAGATCGGAGGTATGGCTACACCTTC	CSVEDRRYGYTF	TRBV29-1	-	-	TRBJ1-2
TGCAGCGTTGTGGTAGCGATCGAGCAGTACTTC	CSVVVAIEQYF	TRBV29-1	-	-	TRBJ2-7
TGTGCCAGCAGCTTAGGTAGGGGCCATGAGCAGTTCTTC	CASSLGRGHEQFF	TRBV7-3	-	-	TRBJ2-1
TGTGCCAGCAGCTCTAGCGGTGAGCAGTTCTTC	CASSSSGEQFF	TRBV7-2	TRBD2	-	TRBJ2-1
TGTGCCAGCAGCGTACGCGGACTAAACTCCTACAATGAGCAGTTCTTC	CASSVRGLNSYNEQFF	TRBV9	-	-	TRBJ2-1
TGTGCCAGCAGCCCGCCAGGGACCTACGAGCAGTACTTC	CASSPPGTYEQYF	TRBV13	-	-	TRBJ2-7
TGTGCCAGCAGCCCTATACAGGGGACAGAGTTAGCAGCGCAGTATTTT	CASSPIQGTELAAQYF	TRBV7-8	TRBD1	-	TRBJ2-3
TGTGCCAGCAGTTTGATGGGCGGCACAGATACGCAGTATTTT	CASSLMGGTDTQYF	TRBV27	-	-	TRBJ2-3
TGCAGCGCACGAGACAGGGGGAGGAATGACTACACCTTC	CSARDRGRNDYTF	TRBV29-1	TRBD1	-	TRBJ1-2
TGTGCCAGCAGTCCGGCAGGGGAGGCAGAGACCCAGTACTTC	CASSPAGEAETQYF	TRBV6-5	-	-	TRBJ2-5
TGCAGCGTTGATCACAGGGAGGAGGAGCAGTTCTTC	CSVDHREEEQFF	TRBV29-1	-	-	TRBJ2-1
TGTGCCAGCAGTGCCAGGGGTATCGCGAACACCGGGGAGCTGTTTTTT	CASSARGIANTGELFF	TRBV25-1	-	-	TRBJ2-2
TGCGCCAGCAGCTTCGGGGCGGGGGCTAGCTACGAGCAGTACTTC	CASSFGAGASYEQYF	TRBV5-1	-	once	TRBJ2-7